These 8 T cell receptor beta chains came from one sample sequenced in a study of shared clonotypes between healthy human individuals. The assay was immunoSEQ multiplex PCR, and TCRdb's table has in-frame clones only and misses some. The sample includes 2 million to 2.5 million clones, over 85% seen only once; the top ten take 0.1% to 0.15%. The source material was naive CD4+ T cells sorted from blood. Subset given: CD45RA+ positively selected. The source is a young man in good health.

The genes are TRBV30 and TRBJ1-1, with D tentatively TRBD1 (6 bases). The germline V and J ends were trimmed by 3 bases and 4 bases, with 15 bases remaining between them. The germline CDR1 and CDR2 sequences are GTSNPN and SVGIG (reference sequence). The length of the CDR3 is 14 residues. The CDR3, as DNA: TGTGCCTGGAGACCCAGGGGCGGGGGCACTGAAGCTTTCTTT. It encodes CAWRPRGGGTEAFF.

In the case of this clone: This sample also contains other DNA sequences that code for the same CDR3. V and J are TRBV5-1 and TRBJ2-2, with 7 bases fitting TRBD1. The V gene's germline CDR1 is SGHRS and CDR2 YFSETQ. V dropped 4 bases and J dropped 1; count of bases not matched to a gene: 4. The CDR3 totals 15 residues. CDR3 loop: CASSPDRENTGELFF. The DNA of the CDR3 is TGCGCCAGCAGCCCCGACAGGGAGAACACCGGGGAGCTGTTTTTT.

The chain joins TRBV25-1 to TRBJ2-7, with D hard to call. Germline V CDR1 and CDR2: MGHDK, SYGVNS. The V end lost 5 bases, the J end lost 1 base, and 9 bases lay between the germline ends. The CDR3 covers 13 residues. The CDR3 DNA follows: TGTGCCAGCAGTAGTATAGATTCCTACGAGCAGTACTTC. Protein product: CASSSIDSYEQYF.

This rearrangement joins TRBV10-3 to TRBJ2-7, with D perhaps TRBD2 (5 bases). The CDR3 spans 13 residues. Germline CDR1 is ENHRY and CDR2 is SYGVKD. Trimming shortened V by 8 bases and J by 5 bases, and 16 bases separated the two germline ends. CDR3 DNA sequence: TGTGCCATCTCGAGCGGTTATTCGAACGAGCAGTACTTC. It translates to CAISSGYSNEQYF.

In nucleotides, the CDR3 is TGTGCCAGCAGCCCCTCAGCGTGGGGGCTAAGTGGCTACACCTTC. It is translated as CASSPSAWGLSGYTF. This chain connects TRBV6-5 to TRBJ1-2, with D perhaps matching TRBD1 (6 bases). Trimming stripped 6 bases from V and 7 bases from J, with 21 bases between. CDR3 length: 15 amino acids. Germline assignment: CDR1 MNHEY and CDR2 SVGAGI.

J is TRBJ2-3 and V is TRBV18; no clear D gene. CDR1 and CDR2 (germline): KGHSH, LQKENI. The CDR3 spans 15 residues. V lost 6 bases and J 4 bases, leaving 17 bases between the germline ends. The CDR3 DNA sequence: TGTGCCAGCTCTACTCTAGAAAGCCCATCAGATACGCAGTATTTT. Residues: CASSTLESPSDTQYF.

The V gene is TRBV7-3, the J gene TRBJ2-2; D gene uncertain. The germline V gene has CDR1 SGHTA and CDR2 FQGTGA. The CDR3 sequence is 16 residues long. Between the trimmed V and J ends, which lost 5 bases and 2 bases, there was a span of 15 bases. The CDR3 loop reads CASSPYVTINTGELFF. The CDR3 nucleotides read TGTGCCAGCAGCCCTTACGTCACTATTAACACCGGGGAGCTGTTTTTT.

This chain links TRBV6-1 with TRBJ1-2; 7 bases agree with TRBD1. This CDR3 region has 15 residues. Unmatched junction bases numbered 10, after V lost 5 bases and J lost 4 bases. Per germline, CDR1 MNHNS and CDR2 SASEGT. CDR3 loop: CASSTTGVLSYGYTF. DNA for the CDR3: TGTGCCAGCAGTACTACAGGGGTCCTCAGCTATGGCTACACCTTC.